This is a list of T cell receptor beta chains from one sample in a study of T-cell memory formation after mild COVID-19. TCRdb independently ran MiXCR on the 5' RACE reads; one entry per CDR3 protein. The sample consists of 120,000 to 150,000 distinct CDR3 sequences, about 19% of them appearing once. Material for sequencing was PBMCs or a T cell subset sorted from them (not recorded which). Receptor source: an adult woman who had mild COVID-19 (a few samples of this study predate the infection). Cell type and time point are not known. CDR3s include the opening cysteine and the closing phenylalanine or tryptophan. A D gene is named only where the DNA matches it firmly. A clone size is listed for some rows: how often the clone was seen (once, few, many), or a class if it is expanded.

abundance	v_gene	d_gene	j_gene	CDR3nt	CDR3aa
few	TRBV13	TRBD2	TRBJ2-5	TGTGCCAGCAGCCTGCAACGACTAGCGGAAGTTAAAGAGACCCAGTACTTC	CASSLQRLAEVKETQYF
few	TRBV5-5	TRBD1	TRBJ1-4	TGTGCCAGCAGTTATTATGCGTCCGGGACAGGGAATGAAAAACTGTTTTTT	CASSYYASGTGNEKLFF
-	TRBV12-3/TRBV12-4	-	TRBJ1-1	TGTGCCAGCAGTTTGGACCGCATGAACACTGAAGCTTTCTTT	CASSLDRMNTEAFF
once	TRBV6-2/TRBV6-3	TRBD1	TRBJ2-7	TGTGCCAGCAGTTCGACATACAGGGGCGAGCAGTACTTC	CASSSTYRGEQYF
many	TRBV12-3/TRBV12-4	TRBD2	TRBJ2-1	TGTGCCAGCAGTCTTAGCCCCCTAGCGGGAGCCAGGGATGAGCAGTTCTTC	CASSLSPLAGARDEQFF
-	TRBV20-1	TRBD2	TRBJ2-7	TGCAGTGTTCGGGGGCGGGAGGGCCGCGAGCAGTACTTC	CSVRGREGREQYF
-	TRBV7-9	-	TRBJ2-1	TGTGCCAGCAGCTATAGCCCGGACATAGTCAATGAGCAGTTCTTC	CASSYSPDIVNEQFF
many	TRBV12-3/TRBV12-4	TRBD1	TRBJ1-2	TGTGCCAGCAGGGCGACAGGGATAAGGTACACCTTC	CASRATGIRYTF
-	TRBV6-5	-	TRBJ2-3	TGTGCCAGCGGCCTAGGCGATACGCAGTATTTT	CASGLGDTQYF
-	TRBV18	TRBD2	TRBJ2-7	TGTGCCAGCTCGCAGGAAGCGGGACTGATTAATCGTGAGCAGTACTTC	CASSQEAGLINREQYF
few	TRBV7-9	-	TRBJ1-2	TGTGCCAGCAGCTCTGTAACTTTCGGGTATGGCTACACCTTC	CASSSVTFGYGYTF
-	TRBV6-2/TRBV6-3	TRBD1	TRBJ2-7	TGTGCCAGCGCCCAGGGCGGACAGGGAGGAGACTACGAGCAGTACTTC	CASAQGGQGGDYEQYF
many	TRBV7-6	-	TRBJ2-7	TGTGCCAGCAGCTTAGACCGGCACGAGCAGTACTTC	CASSLDRHEQYF
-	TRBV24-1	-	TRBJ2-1	TGTGCCACCAGTGACTACTCCAGTGGGGGTTCCTACAATGAGCAGTTCTTC	CATSDYSSGGSYNEQFF
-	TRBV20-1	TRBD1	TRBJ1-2	TGCAGTGCTCCCGACAGGGGCTATGGCTACACCTTC	CSAPDRGYGYTF
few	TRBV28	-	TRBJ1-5	TGTGCCGCCCGGAGGGGGTCCGAGATCAATCAGCCCCAGCATTTT	CAARRGSEINQPQHF
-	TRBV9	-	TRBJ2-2	TGTGCCAGCAGCGCCTCTACGACCGGGGAGCTGTTTTTT	CASSASTTGELFF
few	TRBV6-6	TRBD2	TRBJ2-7	TGTGCCAGCAGTTTGGCCCAGCGGGGTCCCTACGAGCAGTACTTC	CASSLAQRGPYEQYF
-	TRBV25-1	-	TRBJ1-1	TGTGCCAGCAGAGCACAGGGACTCCGGACTGAAGCTTTCTTT	CASRAQGLRTEAFF
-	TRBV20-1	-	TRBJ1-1	TGCAGTGCTAGAGAGATAGGGAAGGCATCTGAAGCTTTCTTT	CSAREIGKASEAFF
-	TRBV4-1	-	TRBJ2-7	TGCGCCAGCAGCCAAGATTCATACGTGGTAGGACTGACGAAAGTTTACGAGCAGTACTTC	CASSQDSYVVGLTKVYEQYF
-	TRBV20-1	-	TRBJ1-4	TGCAGTGCCCCGACCGGGACCCCCTGGGGGCCAACTAATGAAAAACTGTTTTTT	CSAPTGTPWGPTNEKLFF
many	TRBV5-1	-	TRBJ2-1	TGCGCCAGCAGCTTGACAGGGAATGAGCAGTTCTTC	CASSLTGNEQFF
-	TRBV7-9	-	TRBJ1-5	TGTGCCAGCAGCTTCGGCGGGTATAGCAATCAGCCCCAGCATTTT	CASSFGGYSNQPQHF
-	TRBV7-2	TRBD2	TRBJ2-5	TGTGCCAGCAGCCGGACTAGCGGGAGAGTGCGTTCGGAGACCCAGTACTTC	CASSRTSGRVRSETQYF
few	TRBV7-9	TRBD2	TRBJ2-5	TGTGCCAGCAGCCCGCGCAAGGGACTAGCGGGGGACGAGACCCAGTACTTC	CASSPRKGLAGDETQYF
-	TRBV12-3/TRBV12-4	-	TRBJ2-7	TGTGCCAGCAGTTCTTCCAGCTCCTACGAGCAGTACTTC	CASSSSSSYEQYF
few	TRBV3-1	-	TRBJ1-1	TGTGCCAGCAGCCAAGTTGGCACTGAAGCTTTCTTT	CASSQVGTEAFF
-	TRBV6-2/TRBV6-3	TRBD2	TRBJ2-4	TGTGCCAGCAGTTACCTCCGAAAAGGGGAGCGGGGTGGAAACATTCAGTACTTC	CASSYLRKGERGGNIQYF
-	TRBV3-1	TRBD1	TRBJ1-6	TGTGCCAGCAGCCAGGGTCCCGGGACAGGCTCACCCCTCCACTTT	CASSQGPGTGSPLHF
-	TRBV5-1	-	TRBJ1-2	TGCGCCAGCAGCGTCGAGGGATCTGACTATGGCTACACCTTC	CASSVEGSDYGYTF
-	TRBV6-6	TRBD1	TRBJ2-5	TGTGCCAGCAGTGCAGGGGGCGGGTCCCAGTACTTC	CASSAGGGSQYF
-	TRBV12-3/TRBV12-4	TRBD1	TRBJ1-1	TGTGCCAGCAGTCCCCGACAGGGTGGGACTGAAGCTTTCTTT	CASSPRQGGTEAFF
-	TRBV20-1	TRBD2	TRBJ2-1	TGCAGTGCTAGAACTCTAGCGGGATCCCGCTACAATGAGCAGTTCTTC	CSARTLAGSRYNEQFF
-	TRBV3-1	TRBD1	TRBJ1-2	TGTGCCAGCAGCCAAGACGCGACAGGGGGCTGGAGCTATGGCTACACCTTC	CASSQDATGGWSYGYTF
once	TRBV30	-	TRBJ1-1	TGTGCCTGGAGCGGACAGTGGGACACTGAAGCTTTCTTT	CAWSGQWDTEAFF
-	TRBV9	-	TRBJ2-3	TGTGCCAGCAGCGTAGTCGGGGGCAGGATGCGCACAGATACGCAGTATTTT	CASSVVGGRMRTDTQYF
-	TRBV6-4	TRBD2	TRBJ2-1	TGTGCCAGCAGTCCGGGGGGGGCCGGTAGGCAGTTCTTC	CASSPGGAGRQFF
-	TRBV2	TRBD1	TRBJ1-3	TGTGCCAGCAGTCCGGACAGGGTTGCTGGAAACACCATATATTTT	CASSPDRVAGNTIYF
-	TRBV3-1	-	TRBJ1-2	TGTGCCAGCAGCCTGAGGGGGTGGGACTATGGCTACACCTTC	CASSLRGWDYGYTF
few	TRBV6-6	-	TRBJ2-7	TGTGCCAGCAGTGCAGGGGAAATGACGGGCGAGCAGTACTTC	CASSAGEMTGEQYF